These T cell receptor beta chains were read from a single sample in a study of beta chain features in type 1 diabetes. Only in-frame clones appear in the TCRdb table, and some are missing; sequencing was by immunoSEQ multiplex PCR. This sample has around 50,000 clones, with around 45% found just once. Sequencing was performed on stem cell memory CD4+ T cells from blood. The receptor source for this set is a young man with type 1 diabetes. The conserved cysteine and the conserved F or W are not part of the CDR3 here. Each record gives: V gene, D gene, J gene, CDR3 protein. The D gene is left open where the match is weak.

v_gene: TRBV2
d_gene: TRBD1
j_gene: TRBJ1-5
CDR3aa: ASSGQGRYQPQH

v_gene: TRBV29-1
d_gene: TRBD2
j_gene: TRBJ2-5
CDR3aa: SVGLAGVQETQY

v_gene: TRBV19
d_gene: NA
j_gene: TRBJ2-5
CDR3aa: ASSIAPRGRGETQY

v_gene: TRBV28
d_gene: NA
j_gene: TRBJ2-5
CDR3aa: ATKQETQY

v_gene: TRBV5-4
d_gene: TRBD2
j_gene: TRBJ2-7
CDR3aa: ASSSTSGRAPPYEQY

v_gene: TRBV29-1
d_gene: NA
j_gene: TRBJ1-1
CDR3aa: SVVVYDINTEAF

v_gene: TRBV2
d_gene: NA
j_gene: TRBJ2-5
CDR3aa: ASTSFSRETQY

v_gene: TRBV6-4
d_gene: TRBD2
j_gene: TRBJ2-5
CDR3aa: ASSPPGASGRETQY

v_gene: TRBV28
d_gene: NA
j_gene: TRBJ1-1
CDR3aa: ASTFQAGAAEAF

v_gene: TRBV6-6
d_gene: TRBD1
j_gene: TRBJ2-1
CDR3aa: ASRDRGFALDEQF

v_gene: TRBV7-2
d_gene: TRBD1
j_gene: TRBJ2-5
CDR3aa: ASSPDRGQETQY

v_gene: TRBV5-1
d_gene: NA
j_gene: TRBJ2-6
CDR3aa: ASSLDWAISGANVLT

v_gene: TRBV5-6
d_gene: TRBD1
j_gene: TRBJ2-3
CDR3aa: ASSLQGGPFTDTQY

v_gene: TRBV7-9
d_gene: NA
j_gene: TRBJ2-2
CDR3aa: ASSLILADTGELF

v_gene: TRBV7-2
d_gene: NA
j_gene: TRBJ2-5
CDR3aa: ASSLAGAEETQY

v_gene: TRBV6-5
d_gene: NA
j_gene: TRBJ2-2
CDR3aa: ASSYFKTGIPGELF

v_gene: TRBV18
d_gene: NA
j_gene: TRBJ2-3
CDR3aa: ASSLRTADTQY

v_gene: TRBV11-1
d_gene: NA
j_gene: TRBJ2-1
CDR3aa: ASSRVEGGAYNEQF

v_gene: TRBV29-1
d_gene: TRBD2
j_gene: TRBJ2-1
CDR3aa: SVEASGRAYEQF

v_gene: TRBV29-1
d_gene: NA
j_gene: TRBJ2-1
CDR3aa: SGSRGYNEQF

v_gene: TRBV28
d_gene: TRBD2
j_gene: TRBJ2-5
CDR3aa: ASRYQGLAGGETQY

v_gene: TRBV6-6
d_gene: TRBD1
j_gene: TRBJ2-7
CDR3aa: ASSAVAGTGVFEQY

v_gene: TRBV7-2
d_gene: TRBD1
j_gene: TRBJ2-7
CDR3aa: ASSWTGQGEQY

v_gene: TRBV5-1
d_gene: NA
j_gene: TRBJ2-3
CDR3aa: ASTPGSRGDTQY

v_gene: TRBV5-1
d_gene: TRBD2
j_gene: TRBJ2-2
CDR3aa: ASSRTSGAVNTGELF

v_gene: TRBV5-1
d_gene: TRBD1
j_gene: TRBJ1-2
CDR3aa: ASSSWTGGDYGYT

v_gene: TRBV15
d_gene: TRBD1
j_gene: TRBJ2-1
CDR3aa: ATSRGRGNEQF